The 5 T cell receptor beta chains below come from one sample, sequenced in a study of shared clonotypes between healthy human individuals. Method: immunoSEQ multiplex PCR; TCRdb's copy keeps in-frame clones and lacks some. The sample records about 680,000 clones, less than 80% being singletons. The sequenced sample consisted of memory CD4+ T cells sorted from blood. Documented subset: CD45RA-negative fraction. The receptor set was obtained from a woman aged 30 to 39 in good health.

The chain recombines TRBV23-1 with TRBJ2-7; D unresolved. TRBV23-1 is an open reading frame whose function is uncertain. The CDR3 extends over 15 amino acids. V lost 3 bases, J lost 2 bases, and 14 bases lay in between. The CDR3 sequence: CASSHLSPSPYEQYF. CDR3 DNA: TGCGCCAGCAGTCATCTTTCCCCAAGCCCCTACGAGCAGTACTTC.

This clone was detected only once. CDR3 sequence (DNA): TGTGCCAGCAGTGAAGCAACGAGTTGGGGGGCTGGCTATGGCTACACCTTC. Translated, it gives CASSEATSWGAGYGYTF. V gene TRBV6-1 combines with J gene TRBJ1-2; weak D call: TRBD1 (6 bases). The ends were cut back, 0 bases at V and 4 bases at J, with 18 bases in the middle. Germline values: CDR1 MNHNS, CDR2 SASEGT. The CDR3 runs 17 residues.

J is TRBJ1-5 and V is TRBV21-1; the table names TRBD1, a call not compared with the DNA. TRBV21-1 constitutes a pseudogene. This CDR3 spans 14 amino acids. CDR3 protein: CASSPLGQGGPQHF. The DNA for the CDR3 is TGTGCCAGCAGCCCCCTGGGACAGGGAGGCCCCCAGCATTTT.

There are a few counts of this clone. V gene TRBV18 combines with J gene TRBJ1-1; D is unclear. This CDR3 spans 12 amino acids. V was clipped by 8 bases and J by 1 base, with 8 bases between them. From germline, CDR1 is KGHSH and CDR2 LQKENI. The CDR3 DNA reads as TGTGCCAGCGGCCTCGAGAACACTGAAGCTTTCTTT. Its protein product is CASGLENTEAFF.

The chain joins TRBV29-1 to TRBJ2-2; D is uncertain. The V and J ends lost 3 bases and 1 base respectively, with 6 bases between them. In germline, CDR1 is SQVTM, CDR2 ANQGSEA. The CDR3 runs to 13 residues. Here the CDR3 DNA reads TGCAGCGTTGACGCCGGGAACACCGGGGAGCTGTTTTTT. It is translated as CSVDAGNTGELFF.